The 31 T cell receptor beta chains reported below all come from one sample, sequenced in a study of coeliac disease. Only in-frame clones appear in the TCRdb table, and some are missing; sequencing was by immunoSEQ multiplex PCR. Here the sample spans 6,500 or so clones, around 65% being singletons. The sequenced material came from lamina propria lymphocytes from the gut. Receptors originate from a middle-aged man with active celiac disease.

The CDR3 region is CASSPQTALNTEAFF. CDR3 bases: TGTGCCAGCAGCCCTCAGACAGCGCTGAACACTGAAGCTTTCTTT. The chain carries TRBV7-9 and TRBJ1-1, with D maybe TRBD1 (5 bases). The length of the CDR3 is 15 residues. Trimming took 5 bases from V and 0 from J, leaving 13 bases between them. Germline V gene data show CDR1 as SEHNR and CDR2 as FQNEAQ (reference sequence). Variable domain in full (rest from reference TRBV7-9 and TRBJ1-1): DTGVSQNPRHKITKRGQNVTFRCDPISEHNRLYWYRQTLGQGPEFLTYFQNEAQLEKSRLLSDRFSAERPKGSFSTLEIQRTEQGDSAMYLCASSPQTALNTEAFFGQGTRLTVV.

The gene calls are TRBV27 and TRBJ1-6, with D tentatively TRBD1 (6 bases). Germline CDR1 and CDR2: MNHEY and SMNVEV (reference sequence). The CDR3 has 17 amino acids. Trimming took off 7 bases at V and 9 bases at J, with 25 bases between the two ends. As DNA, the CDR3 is TGTGCCAGCATTCTCCGGTATGGGCCGGGAGGGGGTTCACCCCTCCACTTT. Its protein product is CASILRYGPGGGSPLHF.

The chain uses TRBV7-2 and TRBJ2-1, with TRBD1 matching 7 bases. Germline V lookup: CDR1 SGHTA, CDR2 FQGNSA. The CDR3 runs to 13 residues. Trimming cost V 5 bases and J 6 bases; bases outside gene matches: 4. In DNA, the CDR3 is TGTGCCAGCAGCACCCGGACAGGCAATGAGCAGTTCTTC. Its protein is CASSTRTGNEQFF.

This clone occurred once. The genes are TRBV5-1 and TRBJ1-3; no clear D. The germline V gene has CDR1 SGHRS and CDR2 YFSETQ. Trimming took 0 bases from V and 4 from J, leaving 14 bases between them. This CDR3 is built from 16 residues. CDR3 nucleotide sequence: TGCGCCAGCAGCTTGGGGATGCCGTCCGGGGGAAACACCATATATTTT. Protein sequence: CASSLGMPSGGNTIYF.

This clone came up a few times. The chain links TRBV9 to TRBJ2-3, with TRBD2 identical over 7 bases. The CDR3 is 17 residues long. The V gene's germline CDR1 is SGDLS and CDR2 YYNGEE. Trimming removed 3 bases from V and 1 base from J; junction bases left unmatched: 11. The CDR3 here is CASSDPLGLGGTDTQYF. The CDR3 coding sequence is TGTGCCAGCAGCGACCCCCTCGGACTAGGGGGCACAGATACGCAGTATTTT.

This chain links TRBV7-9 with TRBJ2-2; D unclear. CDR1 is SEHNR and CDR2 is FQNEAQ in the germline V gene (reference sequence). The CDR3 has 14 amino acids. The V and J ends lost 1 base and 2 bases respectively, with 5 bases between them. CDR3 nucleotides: TGTGCCAGCAGCTTAGGTCTTAACACCGGGGAGCTGTTTTTT. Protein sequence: CASSLGLNTGELFF.

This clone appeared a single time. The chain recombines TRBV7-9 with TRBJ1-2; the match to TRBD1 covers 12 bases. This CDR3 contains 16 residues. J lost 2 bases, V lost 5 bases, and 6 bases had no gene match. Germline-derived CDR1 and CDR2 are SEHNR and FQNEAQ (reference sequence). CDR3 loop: CASSPGTGGLNYGYTF. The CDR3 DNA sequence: TGTGCCAGCAGCCCTGGGACAGGGGGCCTAAACTATGGCTACACCTTC.

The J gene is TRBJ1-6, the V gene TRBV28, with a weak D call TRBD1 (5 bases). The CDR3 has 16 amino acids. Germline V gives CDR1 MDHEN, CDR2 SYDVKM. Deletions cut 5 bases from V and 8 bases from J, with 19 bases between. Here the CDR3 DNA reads TGTGCCAGCAGTCCCCCCAGGGAAGTCTGGGATTCACCCCTCCACTTT. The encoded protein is CASSPPREVWDSPLHF.

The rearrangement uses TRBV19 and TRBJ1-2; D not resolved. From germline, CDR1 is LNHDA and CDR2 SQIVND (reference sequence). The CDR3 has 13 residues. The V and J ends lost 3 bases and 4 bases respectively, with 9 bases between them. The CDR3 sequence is CASSIDHSYGYTF. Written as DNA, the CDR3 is TGTGCCAGTAGTATCGATCACTCCTATGGCTACACCTTC. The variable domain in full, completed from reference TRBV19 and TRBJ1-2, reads DGGITQSPKYLFRKEGQNVTLSCEQNLNHDAMYWYRQDPGQGLRLIYYSQIVNDFQKGDIAEGYSVSREKKESFPLTVTSAQKNPTAFYLCASSIDHSYGYTFGSGTRLTVV.

CDR3 in DNA: TGTGCCAGCAGACGAGCGGAAAGCACAGATACGCAGTATTTT. Residues: CASRRAESTDTQYF. The rearrangement joins TRBV2 to TRBJ2-3; D is possibly TRBD2 (5 bases). The CDR3 contains 14 residues. Deletions cut 6 bases from V and 0 bases from J, with 10 bases between. Germline CDR1 is SNHLY and CDR2 is FYNNEI.

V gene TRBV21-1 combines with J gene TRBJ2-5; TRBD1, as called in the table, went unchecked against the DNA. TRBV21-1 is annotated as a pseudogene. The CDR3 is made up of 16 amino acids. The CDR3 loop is CASSKGHRVPKETQYF. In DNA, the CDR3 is TGTGCCAGCAGCAAGGGGCACAGGGTACCCAAAGAGACCCAGTACTTC.

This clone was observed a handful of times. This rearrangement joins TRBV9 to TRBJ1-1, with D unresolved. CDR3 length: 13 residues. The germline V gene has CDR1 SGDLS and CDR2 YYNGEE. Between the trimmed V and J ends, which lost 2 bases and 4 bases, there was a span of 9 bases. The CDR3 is CASSVAAGTEAFF. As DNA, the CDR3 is TGTGCCAGCAGCGTGGCGGCGGGCACTGAAGCTTTCTTT. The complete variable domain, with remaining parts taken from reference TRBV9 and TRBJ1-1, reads DSGVTQTPKHLITATGQRVTLRCSPRSGDLSVYWYQQSLDQGLQFLIQYYNGEERAKGNILERFSAQQFPDLHSELNLSSLELGDSALYFCASSVAAGTEAFFGQGTRLTVV.

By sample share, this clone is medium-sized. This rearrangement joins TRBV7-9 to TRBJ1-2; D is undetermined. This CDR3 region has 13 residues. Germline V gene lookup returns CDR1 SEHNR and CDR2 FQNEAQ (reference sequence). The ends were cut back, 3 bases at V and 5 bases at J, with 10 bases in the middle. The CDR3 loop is CASSLSSEYGYTF. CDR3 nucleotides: TGTGCCAGCAGCTTGAGCAGCGAATATGGCTACACCTTC.

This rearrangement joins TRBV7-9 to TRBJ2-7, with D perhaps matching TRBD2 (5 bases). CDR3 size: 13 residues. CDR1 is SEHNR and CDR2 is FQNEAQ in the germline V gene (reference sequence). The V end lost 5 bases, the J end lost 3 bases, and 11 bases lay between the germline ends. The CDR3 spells CASSIPGVYEQYF. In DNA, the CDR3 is TGTGCCAGCAGCATCCCCGGGGTCTACGAGCAGTACTTC.

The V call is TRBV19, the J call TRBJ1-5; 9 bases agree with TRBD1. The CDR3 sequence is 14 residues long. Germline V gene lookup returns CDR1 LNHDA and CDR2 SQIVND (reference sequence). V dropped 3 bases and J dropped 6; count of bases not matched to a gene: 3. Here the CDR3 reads CASSMGQGVQPQHF. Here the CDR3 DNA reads TGTGCCAGTAGTATGGGACAGGGTGTTCAGCCCCAGCATTTT.

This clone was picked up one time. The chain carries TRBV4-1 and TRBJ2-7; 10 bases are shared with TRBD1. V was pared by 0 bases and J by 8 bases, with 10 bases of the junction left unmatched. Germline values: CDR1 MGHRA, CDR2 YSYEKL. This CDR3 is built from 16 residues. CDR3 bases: TGCGCCAGCAGCCAAGACCGTAGGACAGGGGGACTAAAGCAGTACGTC. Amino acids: CASSQDRRTGGLKQYV.

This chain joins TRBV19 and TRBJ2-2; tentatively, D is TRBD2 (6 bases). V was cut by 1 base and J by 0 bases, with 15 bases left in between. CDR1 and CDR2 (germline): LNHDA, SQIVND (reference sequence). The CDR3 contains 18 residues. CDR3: CASSIVGLASSNTGELFF. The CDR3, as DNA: TGTGCCAGTAGTATAGTAGGGCTAGCGAGCTCGAACACCGGGGAGCTGTTTTTT.

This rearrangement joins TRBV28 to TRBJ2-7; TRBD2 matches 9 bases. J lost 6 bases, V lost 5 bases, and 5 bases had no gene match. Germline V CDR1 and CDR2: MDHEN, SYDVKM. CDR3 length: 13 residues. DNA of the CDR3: TGTGCCAGCAGTATGGCGGGGGGGCTCGAGCAGTACTTC. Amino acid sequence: CASSMAGGLEQYF.

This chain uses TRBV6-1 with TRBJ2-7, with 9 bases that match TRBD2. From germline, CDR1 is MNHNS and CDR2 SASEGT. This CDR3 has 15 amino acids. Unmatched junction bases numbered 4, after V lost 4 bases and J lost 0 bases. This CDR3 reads CASSVLAGDSYEQYF. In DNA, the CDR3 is TGTGCCAGCAGTGTGTTAGCGGGGGACTCCTACGAGCAGTACTTC.

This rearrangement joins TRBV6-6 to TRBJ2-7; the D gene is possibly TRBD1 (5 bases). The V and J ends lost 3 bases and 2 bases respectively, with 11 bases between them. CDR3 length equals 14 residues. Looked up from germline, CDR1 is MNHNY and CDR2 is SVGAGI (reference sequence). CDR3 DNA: TGTGCCAGCAGTTATAGCCAGGGCACCTACGAGCAGTACTTC. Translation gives CASSYSQGTYEQYF.

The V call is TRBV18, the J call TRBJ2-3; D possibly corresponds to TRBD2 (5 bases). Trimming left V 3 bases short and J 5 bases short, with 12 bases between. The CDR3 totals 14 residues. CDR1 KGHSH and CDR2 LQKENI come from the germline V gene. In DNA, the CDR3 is TGTGCCAGCTCACCTGGACGGGATGGAGATACGCAGTATTTT. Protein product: CASSPGRDGDTQYF.

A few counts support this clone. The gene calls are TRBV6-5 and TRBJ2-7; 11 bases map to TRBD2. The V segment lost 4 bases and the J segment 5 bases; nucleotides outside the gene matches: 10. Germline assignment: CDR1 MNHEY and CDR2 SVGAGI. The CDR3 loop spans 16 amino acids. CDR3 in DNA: TGTGCCAGCAGTTCCTTAGCGGGGGGGCTTCCAGACGAGCAGTACTTC. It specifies CASSSLAGGLPDEQYF.

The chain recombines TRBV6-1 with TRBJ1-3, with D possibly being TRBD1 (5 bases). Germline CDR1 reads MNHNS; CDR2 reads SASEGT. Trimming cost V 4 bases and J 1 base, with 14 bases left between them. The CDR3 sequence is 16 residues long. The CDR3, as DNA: TGTGCCAGCAGTGGTGGTTACAGGCTGTCTGGAAACACCATATATTTT. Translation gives CASSGGYRLSGNTIYF.

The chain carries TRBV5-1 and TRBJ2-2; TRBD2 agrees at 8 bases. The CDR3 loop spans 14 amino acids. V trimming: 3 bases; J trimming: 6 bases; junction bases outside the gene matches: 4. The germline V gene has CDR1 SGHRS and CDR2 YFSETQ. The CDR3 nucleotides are TGCGCCAGCAGCTCGGGGGGGGCCCCCGGGGAGCTGTTTTTT. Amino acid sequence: CASSSGGAPGELFF.

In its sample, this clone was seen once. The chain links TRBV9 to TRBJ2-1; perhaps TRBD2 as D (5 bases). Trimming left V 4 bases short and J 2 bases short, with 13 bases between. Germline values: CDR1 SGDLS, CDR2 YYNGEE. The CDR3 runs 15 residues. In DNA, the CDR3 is TGTGCCAGCAGCCCCCGGGAAAAGACCTACAATGAGCAGTTCTTC. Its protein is CASSPREKTYNEQFF.

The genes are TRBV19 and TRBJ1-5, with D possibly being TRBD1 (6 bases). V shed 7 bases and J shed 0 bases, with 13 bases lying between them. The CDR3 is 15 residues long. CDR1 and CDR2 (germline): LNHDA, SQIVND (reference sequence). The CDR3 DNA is TGTGCCAGTACTTCCAGGGGCTATAGCAATCAGCCCCAGCATTTT. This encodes CASTSRGYSNQPQHF. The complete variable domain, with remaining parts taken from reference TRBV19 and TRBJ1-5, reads DGGITQSPKYLFRKEGQNVTLSCEQNLNHDAMYWYRQDPGQGLRLIYYSQIVNDFQKGDIAEGYSVSREKKESFPLTVTSAQKNPTAFYLCASTSRGYSNQPQHFGDGTRLSIL.

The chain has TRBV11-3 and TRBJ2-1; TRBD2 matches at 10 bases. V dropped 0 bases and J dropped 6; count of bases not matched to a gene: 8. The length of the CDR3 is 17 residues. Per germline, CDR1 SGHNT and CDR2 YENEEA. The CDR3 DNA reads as TGTGCCAGCAGCTTAGACCCTAGCGGGAGATTCAGCAATGAGCAGTTCTTC. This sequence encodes CASSLDPSGRFSNEQFF.

CDR3 region: CASSEPGGSGYEQYF. Here the CDR3 DNA reads TGTGCCAGCAGTGAACCCGGGGGGAGCGGCTACGAGCAGTACTTC. The chain has TRBV6-1 and TRBJ2-7, with TRBD2 identical over 7 bases. Per the germline V gene, CDR1 is MNHNS and CDR2 is SASEGT. With 2 bases clipped from V and 3 bases from J, the junction kept 7 bases outside the gene matches. The length of the CDR3 is 15 residues.

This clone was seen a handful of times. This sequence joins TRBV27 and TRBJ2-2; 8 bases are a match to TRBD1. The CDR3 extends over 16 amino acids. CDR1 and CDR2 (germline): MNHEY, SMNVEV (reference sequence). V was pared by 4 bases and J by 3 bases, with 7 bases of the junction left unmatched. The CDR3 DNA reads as TGTGCCAGCAGTTCGCGGACAGGGTGGGACACCGGGGAGCTGTTTTTT. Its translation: CASSSRTGWDTGELFF.

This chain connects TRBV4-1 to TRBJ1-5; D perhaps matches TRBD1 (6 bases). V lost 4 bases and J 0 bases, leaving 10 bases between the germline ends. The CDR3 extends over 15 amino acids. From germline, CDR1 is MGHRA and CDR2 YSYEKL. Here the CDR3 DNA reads TGCGCCAGCAGCCTGACAGGAGTTAGCAATCAGCCCCAGCATTTT. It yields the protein CASSLTGVSNQPQHF.

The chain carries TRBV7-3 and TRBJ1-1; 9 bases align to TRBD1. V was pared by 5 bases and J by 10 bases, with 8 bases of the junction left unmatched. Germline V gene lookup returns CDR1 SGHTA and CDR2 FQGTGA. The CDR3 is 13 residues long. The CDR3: CASSARDRDPAFF. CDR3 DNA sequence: TGTGCCAGCAGCGCCCGGGACAGGGATCCAGCTTTCTTT.